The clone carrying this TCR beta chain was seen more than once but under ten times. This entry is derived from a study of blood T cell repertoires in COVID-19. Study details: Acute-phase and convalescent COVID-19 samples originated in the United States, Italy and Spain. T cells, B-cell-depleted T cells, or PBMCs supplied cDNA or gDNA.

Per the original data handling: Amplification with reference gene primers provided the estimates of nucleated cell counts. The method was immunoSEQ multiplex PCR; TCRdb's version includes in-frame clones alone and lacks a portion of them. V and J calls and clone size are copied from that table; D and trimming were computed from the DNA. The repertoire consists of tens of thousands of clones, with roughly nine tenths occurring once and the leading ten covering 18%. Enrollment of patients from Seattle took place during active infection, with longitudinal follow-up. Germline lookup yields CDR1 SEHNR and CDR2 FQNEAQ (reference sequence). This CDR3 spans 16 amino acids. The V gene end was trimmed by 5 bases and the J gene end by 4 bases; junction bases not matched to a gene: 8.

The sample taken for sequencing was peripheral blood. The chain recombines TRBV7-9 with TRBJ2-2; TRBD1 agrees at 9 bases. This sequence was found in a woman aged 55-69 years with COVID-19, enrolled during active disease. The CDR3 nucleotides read TGTGCCAGCAGCCCCCAGGGACAGGGTGTCACCGGGGAGCTGTTTTTT. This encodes CASSPQGQGVTGELFF.